This paragraph covers one T cell receptor (beta chain) sequence. What it binds is not known. This specimen belongs to a study of shared clonotypes between healthy human individuals. The wider study: The cohort had a couple of women and three men, ages 18 to 49.

The study's findings and limits: In contrast to clonotypes shared by all four donors, non-shared clonotypes had lower generation probabilities. Blood alone was sampled, and tissue repertoires likely differ.

The table came from immunoSEQ multiplex PCR; TCRdb's copy has only in-frame clones and leaves some out. The sample holds over a million clones, about 84% seen once. The germline V gene has CDR1 MDHEN and CDR2 SYDVKM. The V gene lost 7 bases and the J gene lost 1 base, with 16 bases spanning the gap. The CDR3 covers 15 residues. Sequenced material: memory CD4+ T cells from PBMCs. As for subset: CD45RA-negative fraction. The receptor's source is a young man in good health. Some clones in this sample may be carry-over from other donors' samples. This rearrangement joins TRBV28 to TRBJ1-1, with a possible D match to TRBD1 (6 bases). The DNA of the CDR3 is TGTGCCAGCACTTTGGGGCTGGACAGGAACACTGAAGCTTTCTTT. Translation: CASTLGLDRNTEAFF.